The TCR beta chain described here comes from a study of cytomegalovirus exposure and HLA in healthy donors. Study details: Early released data comprised tens of millions of unique TCRs from HLA-typed donors. Overall study results and limits: Most sequenced TCRs were rare (though some public TCRs occurred in many donors). Previous analysis showed most TCR beta V segments were productive about 87% or about 30% of the time. Later on, an analysis tied approximately 15,000 TCR beta sequences to HLA alleles at 0.05 false discovery rate.

Note on this clone: Its matching antigen is unknown.

The CDR3 runs to 14 residues. Trimming took 5 bases from V and 2 from J, leaving 12 bases between them. Germline CDR1 is MNHNY and CDR2 is SVGAGI (reference sequence). PCR employed 60 Vbeta and 13 Jbeta primers. Here immunoSEQ multiplex PCR was the method, and the copy in TCRdb shows in-frame clones only, minus some. The listing records roughly 190,000 clones. This chain links TRBV6-6 with TRBJ1-1; a possible D gene is TRBD1 (5 bases). This TCR came from a woman between 18 and 29 years old in good health and CMV-seropositive. The source material was PBMCs. As DNA, the CDR3 is TGTGCCAGCAGTCCCCCCGGACAAAACACTGAAGCTTTCTTT. Its protein is CASSPPGQNTEAFF.